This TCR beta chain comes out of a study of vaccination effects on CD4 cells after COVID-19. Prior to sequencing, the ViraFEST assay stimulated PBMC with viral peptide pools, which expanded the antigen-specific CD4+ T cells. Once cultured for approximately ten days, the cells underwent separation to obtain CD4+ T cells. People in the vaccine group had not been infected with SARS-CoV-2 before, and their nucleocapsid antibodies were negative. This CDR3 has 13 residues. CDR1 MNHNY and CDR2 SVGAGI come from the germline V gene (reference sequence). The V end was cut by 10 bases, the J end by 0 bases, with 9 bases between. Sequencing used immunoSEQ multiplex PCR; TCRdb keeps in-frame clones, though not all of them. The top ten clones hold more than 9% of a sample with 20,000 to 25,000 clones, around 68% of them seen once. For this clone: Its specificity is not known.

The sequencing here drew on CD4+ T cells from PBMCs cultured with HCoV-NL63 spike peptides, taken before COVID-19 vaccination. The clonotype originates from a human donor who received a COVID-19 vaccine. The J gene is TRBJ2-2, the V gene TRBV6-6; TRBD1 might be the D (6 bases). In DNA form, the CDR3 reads TGTGCCATCCAGGGGACGAACACCGGGGAGCTGTTTTTT. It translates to CAIQGTNTGELFF.